These T cell receptor beta chains were read from a single sample in a study of neoadjuvant anti-PD-1 for oral cavity cancer. Using immunoSEQ multiplex PCR, the repertoire was profiled, and TCRdb retains in-frame clones only, with some absent. The sample carries 50,000 to 65,000 clones, 70% to 85% recorded once. The material was PBMCs, obtained before nivolumab (anti-PD-1) treatment. These receptors came from a person between 40 and 80 years old with oral cavity squamous cell carcinoma. Both conserved end residues are part of each CDR3. A D gene is named only where the DNA matches it firmly. Clone sizes are given selectively: once, few, many, or a class where the clone is expanded.

v_call	d_call	clone_size	j_call	cdr3_aa	cdr3_nt
TRBV5-4	TRBD2	NA	TRBJ2-3	CASSYLVTSGGVDTQYF	TGTGCCAGCAGCTACCTGGTGACTAGCGGGGGGGTTGATACGCAGTATTTT
TRBV11-2	NA	NA	TRBJ2-2	CASSFNTGELFF	TGTGCCAGCAGTTTTAACACCGGGGAGCTGTTTTTT
TRBV2	TRBD2	NA	TRBJ2-1	CASSVLAGGRDEQFF	TGTGCCAGCAGTGTCCTAGCGGGAGGGCGTGATGAGCAGTTCTTC
TRBV18	NA	NA	TRBJ2-2	CASSPQGSGELFF	TGTGCCAGCTCACCACAGGGTTCCGGGGAGCTGTTTTTT
TRBV7-2	NA	NA	TRBJ2-3	CASSLVSAPDTQYF	TGTGCCAGCAGCTTAGTAAGCGCACCAGATACGCAGTATTTT
TRBV27	NA	NA	TRBJ2-5	CASSLSGKREVGETQYF	TGTGCCAGCAGTTTATCGGGGAAGCGAGAGGTAGGGGAGACCCAGTACTTC
TRBV28	NA	NA	TRBJ1-3	CASSFWSRGGSGNTIYF	TGTGCCAGCAGTTTTTGGTCAAGAGGAGGCTCTGGAAACACCATATATTTT
TRBV28	NA	NA	TRBJ2-1	CASSMTVGNEQFF	TGTGCCAGCAGTATGACAGTAGGCAATGAGCAGTTCTTC
TRBV5-1	NA	NA	TRBJ1-1	CASSLDRANTEAFF	TGCGCCAGCAGCTTGGACAGGGCGAACACTGAAGCTTTCTTT
TRBV5-4	NA	NA	TRBJ2-7	CASSPRGGSSGEQYF	TGTGCCAGCAGCCCGAGGGGGGGCTCCTCAGGGGAGCAGTACTTC
TRBV27	TRBD1	many	TRBJ1-6	CASSLYGQGHYNSPLHF	TGTGCCAGCAGTTTATATGGACAGGGGCACTATAATTCACCCCTCCACTTT
TRBV14	NA	NA	TRBJ2-3	CASSLRQFTDTQYF	TGTGCCAGCAGCCTACGACAGTTCACAGATACGCAGTATTTT
TRBV10-1	NA	NA	TRBJ1-1	CARCGRGPGSESNTEAFF	TGCGCCAGATGCGGTCGGGGGCCGGGATCGGAATCGAACACTGAAGCTTTCTTT
TRBV4-2	NA	NA	TRBJ2-1	CASSQGQGVSEQFF	TGTGCCAGCAGCCAAGGGCAGGGAGTGAGTGAGCAGTTCTTC
TRBV5-4	NA	NA	TRBJ2-7	CASSLALGHDYEQYF	TGTGCCAGCAGCTTGGCCCTAGGGCACGACTACGAGCAGTACTTC
TRBV27	NA	NA	TRBJ2-2	CASSSLGTDNTGELFF	TGTGCCAGCAGTTCCCTCGGGACCGACAACACCGGGGAGCTGTTTTTT
TRBV7-9	NA	NA	TRBJ1-1	CASSSGTANTEAFF	TGTGCCAGCAGCTCCGGGACGGCTAACACTGAAGCTTTCTTT
TRBV5-6	NA	NA	TRBJ2-2	CASSPGGTGSFKNTGELFF	TGTGCCAGCAGCCCGGGGGGGACAGGGTCATTTAAGAACACCGGGGAGCTGTTTTTT
TRBV2	NA	few	TRBJ2-1	CASSDRTGNYNEQFF	TGTGCCAGCAGCGACCGGACGGGGAACTACAATGAGCAGTTCTTC
TRBV29-1	NA	NA	TRBJ1-2	CSVGSGRYGYTF	TGCAGCGTTGGGTCGGGGAGGTATGGCTACACCTTC
TRBV25-1	TRBD2	NA	TRBJ2-1	CASSLRAGAYNEQFF	TGTGCCAGCAGTCTCCGAGCGGGAGCGTACAATGAGCAGTTCTTC
TRBV7-2	TRBD1	once	TRBJ2-2	CASSSQGWSGNTGELFF	TGTGCCAGCAGCTCACAGGGGTGGAGTGGGAACACCGGGGAGCTGTTTTTT
TRBV19	NA	NA	TRBJ1-1	CASSIGRERGTEAFF	TGTGCCAGTAGTATTGGGAGGGAGCGGGGCACTGAAGCTTTCTTT
TRBV12-5	TRBD1	NA	TRBJ2-2	CASGAGQGTGELFF	TGTGCTAGTGGCGCGGGACAGGGGACCGGGGAGCTGTTTTTT
TRBV5-1	TRBD1	NA	TRBJ1-1	CASSHGQGDSNTEAFF	TGCGCCAGCAGCCACGGACAGGGGGACTCGAACACTGAAGCTTTCTTT
TRBV9	NA	NA	TRBJ2-7	CASSAGGWGYEQYF	TGTGCCAGCAGCGCTGGCGGGTGGGGCTACGAGCAGTACTTC
TRBV12-5	TRBD1	medium-sized	TRBJ1-5	CASAETGLGNQPQHF	TGTGCTAGTGCCGAGACAGGGTTGGGGAATCAGCCCCAGCATTTT
TRBV29-1	TRBD1	few	TRBJ1-1	CSVDRGETEAFF	TGCAGCGTTGACAGGGGGGAAACTGAAGCTTTCTTT
TRBV27	NA	NA	TRBJ1-6	CASMVVKVNSPLHF	TGTGCCAGCATGGTCGTAAAAGTCAATTCACCCCTCCACTTT
TRBV5-1	NA	NA	TRBJ1-1	CASSLQGVEAFF	TGCGCCAGCAGCTTACAGGGCGTTGAAGCTTTCTTT
TRBV19	NA	once	TRBJ2-5	CASSIERVEAETQYF	TGTGCCAGTAGTATAGAGAGGGTCGAGGCAGAGACCCAGTACTTC
TRBV27	NA	NA	TRBJ2-5	CASSLSRGQETQYF	TGTGCCAGCAGTTTGAGTCGGGGCCAAGAGACCCAGTACTTC
TRBV28	NA	NA	TRBJ1-5	CASDGLQGSNQPQHF	TGTGCCAGCGATGGACTACAGGGTTCCAATCAGCCCCAGCATTTT
TRBV4-2	TRBD2	NA	TRBJ2-7	CASSQDVQTSVYEQYF	TGTGCCAGCAGCCAAGATGTGCAAACTAGCGTCTACGAGCAGTACTTC
TRBV5-8	TRBD1	NA	TRBJ2-4	CASSFRGQYSQNIQYF	TGTGCCAGCAGCTTTAGGGGACAGTACTCCCAAAACATTCAGTACTTC
TRBV7-3	TRBD2	once	TRBJ2-7	CASSLTRAGGTEQYF	TGTGCCAGCAGCTTAACGCGGGCGGGAGGAACCGAGCAGTACTTC
TRBV28	TRBD1	once	TRBJ1-2	CASSPDRANGYTF	TGTGCCAGCAGCCCCGACAGGGCCAATGGCTACACCTTC
TRBV30	TRBD1	NA	TRBJ1-2	CAWSVLAGGSGYTF	TGTGCCTGGAGTGTACTCGCAGGGGGCTCTGGCTACACCTTC
TRBV7-2	NA	NA	TRBJ2-3	CASRDQDNTQYF	TGTGCCAGCAGGGATCAGGATAATACGCAGTATTTT
TRBV19	NA	NA	TRBJ2-5	CASSSQGGETQYF	TGTGCCAGTAGTTCACAGGGTGGAGAGACCCAGTACTTC
TRBV7-2	NA	NA	TRBJ2-5	CASSGVQETQYF	TGTGCCAGCTCGGGAGTCCAAGAGACCCAGTACTTC
TRBV5-1	NA	few	TRBJ1-6	CASSLAGQSPLHF	TGCGCCAGCAGCTTGGCTGGACAGTCACCCCTCCACTTT
TRBV7-8	NA	NA	TRBJ2-7	CASSLAQHNSGEQYF	TGTGCCAGCAGCTTAGCTCAGCATAATAGTGGCGAGCAGTACTTC
TRBV5-4	NA	NA	TRBJ2-2	CASSLAGGTTGELFF	TGTGCCAGCAGCTTGGCTGGCGGGACCACCGGGGAGCTGTTTTTT
TRBV19	NA	NA	TRBJ1-6	CASSDGSAGVRNSPLHF	TGTGCCAGTAGTGACGGGAGTGCAGGGGTACGAAATTCACCCCTCCACTTT
TRBV7-2	TRBD1	NA	TRBJ2-7	CASSSQGGVYEQYF	TGTGCCAGCAGCTCACAGGGGGGCGTCTACGAGCAGTACTTC
TRBV29-1	TRBD1	NA	TRBJ2-3	CSVGGQGFTDTQYF	TGCAGCGTGGGGGGACAGGGCTTCACAGATACGCAGTATTTT
TRBV10-3	NA	NA	TRBJ1-1	CAIKGGSEAFF	TGTGCCATCAAGGGGGGTTCTGAAGCTTTCTTT
TRBV5-1	NA	NA	TRBJ2-7	CASSLTGAAYEQYF	TGCGCCAGCAGCTTGACCGGGGCCGCCTACGAGCAGTACTTC
TRBV29-1	TRBD2	NA	TRBJ2-1	CSVELRAGEQFF	TGCAGCGTTGAGCTAAGAGCGGGAGAGCAGTTCTTC
TRBV5-1	NA	NA	TRBJ2-7	CASSFETPTYEQYF	TGCGCCAGCAGCTTCGAGACACCTACCTACGAGCAGTACTTC
TRBV6-1	NA	medium-sized	TRBJ1-5	CASTYGTVDQPQHF	TGTGCCAGCACTTACGGGACGGTGGATCAGCCCCAGCATTTT
TRBV5-4	NA	once	TRBJ2-5	CASSFTFHGQETQYF	TGTGCCAGCAGCTTTACTTTTCACGGACAAGAGACCCAGTACTTC
TRBV2	NA	NA	TRBJ2-1	CASRGVGKEQFF	TGTGCCAGCAGGGGAGTGGGTAAGGAGCAGTTCTTC
TRBV7-9	TRBD1	NA	TRBJ2-5	CASSFPTGPETQYF	TGTGCCAGCAGCTTTCCGACAGGGCCAGAGACCCAGTACTTC
TRBV7-8	TRBD2	NA	TRBJ2-7	CASSLVLAGTYEQYF	TGTGCCAGCAGCTTAGTTCTAGCGGGGACCTACGAGCAGTACTTC
TRBV10-3	TRBD2	NA	TRBJ2-3	CATGLAGASSTDTQYF	TGTGCCACAGGACTAGCGGGGGCCAGTAGCACAGATACGCAGTATTTT
TRBV5-4	NA	NA	TRBJ2-3	CASSLGGPRTDTQYF	TGTGCCAGCAGCTTGGGTGGCCCCAGGACAGATACGCAGTATTTT
TRBV29-1	NA	NA	TRBJ2-4	CSVRSRLAKNIQYF	TGCAGCGTTCGGAGTAGACTAGCCAAAAACATTCAGTACTTC